The 22 T cell receptor beta chains in this list originate from one sample, sequenced in a study of Ad26.COV2.S vaccination and SARS-CoV-2 variants. Noted treatment: over 15 received Ad26.COV2.S at low or high dose, single or two shots; about 5 received placebo; per-sample allocation not given. At day 63 after the first vaccine or placebo injection, samples were drawn. The assay was immunoSEQ multiplex PCR, and TCRdb's table has in-frame clones only and misses some. The sample holds more than 250,000 clones, 87% seen once. The specimen comprised peripheral blood, sampled in a trial of Ad26.COV2.S vaccine versus placebo. The receptor source for this set is a person between 18 and 59 years old who received the Ad26.COV2.S COVID-19 vaccine or a placebo.

The gene calls are TRBV10-3 and TRBJ1-2; 9 nucleotides line up with TRBD1. The CDR3 is 16 amino acids. The J segment lost 4 bases and the V segment lost 11 bases, leaving 17 bases of the junction unmatched. From germline, CDR1 is ENHRY and CDR2 SYGVKD. CDR3 sequence reads: CAASAYQQGAAYGYTF. CDR3 in DNA: TGTGCCGCATCGGCCTACCAACAGGGGGCCGCCTATGGCTACACCTTC.

The chain employs TRBV7-2 and TRBJ2-3, with 8 bases aligning to TRBD2. Germline V lookup: CDR1 SGHTA, CDR2 FQGNSA. J gave up 1 base and V 3 bases, and 6 bases lay outside the gene matches. The CDR3 is 16 amino acids. The DNA for the CDR3 is TGTGCCAGCAGCTTTTTGGGTAGCGGGGGCACAGATACGCAGTATTTT. It specifies CASSFLGSGGTDTQYF.

The rearrangement links TRBV2 to TRBJ2-1, with TRBD2 as a possible D gene (6 bases). The CDR3 sequence is 17 residues long. CDR1 is SNHLY, CDR2 FYNNEI, per germline. V was trimmed by 5 bases and J by 4 bases, leaving 21 bases between them. The CDR3 DNA reads TGTGCCAGCAGTCTCGGCGGGGCCAGCCCCAAGTACAATGAGCAGTTCTTC. Translation: CASSLGGASPKYNEQFF.

V and J are TRBV5-5 and TRBJ2-1; 7 nucleotides line up with TRBD2. The CDR3 is 15 residues long. Per germline, CDR1 SGHKS and CDR2 YYEKEE (reference sequence). V trimming: 4 bases; J trimming: 8 bases; junction bases outside the gene matches: 12. The CDR3 loop is CASSPGGREFHEQFF. CDR3 coding DNA: TGTGCCAGCAGCCCGGGAGGCAGGGAATTCCATGAGCAGTTCTTC.

The rearrangement joins TRBV5-1 to TRBJ2-3, with D possibly matching TRBD2 (5 bases). Germline assignment: CDR1 SGHRS and CDR2 YFSETQ. V was shortened by 4 bases and J by 1 base, with 10 bases between the two germline ends. The CDR3 has 14 residues. In DNA, the CDR3 is TGCGCCAGCAGCCAAACTAGGGGCACAGATACGCAGTATTTT. It is translated as CASSQTRGTDTQYF.

This chain uses TRBV12-5 with TRBJ2-2; a possible D gene is TRBD2 (5 bases). This CDR3 is 14 amino acids long. Germline assignment: CDR1 LGHNT and CDR2 FRNRAP. V shed 6 bases and J shed 9 bases, with 17 bases lying between them. In DNA form, the CDR3 reads TGTGCTAGTGGATACAATTCTGGGAGCCGGGAGCTGTTTTTT. This sequence encodes CASGYNSGSRELFF.

J is TRBJ2-1 and V is TRBV4-3, with 8 positions matching TRBD2. Germline values: CDR1 LGHNA, CDR2 YSLEER. The CDR3 is 14 residues long. Trimming removed 2 bases from V and 6 bases from J; junction bases left unmatched: 3. CDR3 sequence: CASSQITSGNEQFF. CDR3 sequence (DNA): TGCGCCAGCAGCCAAATTACTAGCGGCAATGAGCAGTTCTTC.

V and J are TRBV5-1 and TRBJ2-3; TRBD1 aligns across 8 bases. The V gene's germline CDR1 is SGHRS and CDR2 YFSETQ. V lost 3 bases and J lost 4; bases outside the gene matches: 4. The CDR3 length is 14 residues. The CDR3 is CASSWQGAPDTQYF. Here the CDR3 DNA reads TGCGCCAGCAGCTGGCAGGGGGCCCCAGATACGCAGTATTTT.

The chain employs TRBV4-3 and TRBJ2-5, with 7 bases matching TRBD1. The CDR3 has 16 residues. Losses at the gene ends were 0 bases for V and 4 bases for J; bases not matched to a gene: 8. Germline V CDR1 and CDR2: LGHNA, YSLEER. CDR3 coding DNA: TGCGCCAGCAGCCAAGAAACAGGGGATTATCGAGAGACCCAGTACTTC. Amino acid sequence: CASSQETGDYRETQYF.

This chain joins TRBV3-1 (or the pseudogene TRBV3-2) and TRBJ2-5; D might be TRBD1 or TRBD2, each matching 5 bases. This CDR3 region has 17 residues. Trimming stripped 3 bases from V and 4 bases from J, with 21 bases between. The germline CDR1 and CDR2 sequences are LGHDT and YNNKEL (reference sequence). The CDR3: CASSQAGTPFGGETQYF. DNA for the CDR3: TGTGCCAGCAGCCAGGCCGGGACGCCGTTTGGAGGAGAGACCCAGTACTTC.

This chain joins TRBV18 and TRBJ2-7; TRBD1 aligns across 8 bases. Germline loops: CDR1 KGHSH, CDR2 LQKENI. Trimming took 3 bases from V and 5 from J; bases not matched to a gene: 6. This CDR3 has 14 amino acids. The CDR3 bases are TGTGCCAGCTCACCCATGGACAGGGAGCACGAGCAGTACTTC. Protein sequence: CASSPMDREHEQYF.

J is TRBJ1-4 and V is TRBV3-1 (or the pseudogene TRBV3-2); D is unclear. The CDR3 is made up of 14 amino acids. The V gene lost 4 bases and the J gene lost 8 bases, with 14 bases spanning the gap. Germline lookup yields CDR1 LGHDT and CDR2 YNNKEL (reference sequence). The CDR3 DNA reads TGTGCCAGCAGCCGCGGTCGGGGTGGCGAAAAACTGTTTTTT. This codes for CASSRGRGGEKLFF.

The chain recombines TRBV2 with TRBJ2-3; 8 bases map to TRBD2. CDR1 is SNHLY and CDR2 is FYNNEI in the germline V gene. V gave up 8 bases and J gave up 0 bases; unmatched junction bases: 10. The CDR3 contains 16 residues. This CDR3 is CASADIAGGSTDTQYF. The CDR3 region has the DNA TGTGCCAGCGCCGATATCGCGGGAGGTAGCACAGATACGCAGTATTTT.

V gene TRBV29-1 combines with J gene TRBJ2-5; tentatively, D is TRBD1 (7 bases). The CDR3 totals 11 residues. CDR1 SQVTM and CDR2 ANQGSEA come from the germline V gene. V was cut by 7 bases and J by 2 bases, with 8 bases left in between. The CDR3 is CSAGGQETQYF. The CDR3 coding sequence is TGCAGCGCAGGGGGGCAAGAGACCCAGTACTTC. Supplemented by reference TRBV29-1 and TRBJ2-5, the full variable domain reads SAVISQKPSRDICQRGTSLTIQCQVDSQVTMMFWYRQQPGQSLTLIATANQGSEATYESGFVIDKFPISRPNLTFSTLTVSNMSPEDSSIYLCSAGGQETQYFGPGTRLLVL.

This clone appeared a few times. The chain links TRBV2 to TRBJ1-1; D unclear. Germline V gene lookup returns CDR1 SNHLY and CDR2 FYNNEI. V lost 2 bases and J 1 base, leaving 8 bases between the germline ends. The CDR3 has 14 amino acids. For the CDR3, the DNA is TGTGCCAGCAGTGAAAGGCGGAAGAACACTGAAGCTTTCTTT. This encodes CASSERRKNTEAFF.

V gene TRBV5-4 combines with J gene TRBJ2-1, with a possible D match to TRBD2 (5 bases). Trimming pared 4 bases from V and 6 bases from J, leaving 14 bases between. From germline, CDR1 is SGHNT and CDR2 YYREEE (reference sequence). This CDR3 has 14 residues. The CDR3 nucleotides are TGTGCCAGCAGCCCCCCGGGGTTAATCAATGAGCAGTTCTTC. Protein: CASSPPGLINEQFF.

The rearrangement uses TRBV7-2 and TRBJ2-3; D might be TRBD2 (6 bases). The V and J ends lost 4 bases and 1 base respectively, with 9 bases between them. CDR1 is SGHTA, CDR2 FQGNSA, per germline. This CDR3 spans 14 amino acids. The CDR3 loop reads CASSWAGRTDTQYF. The CDR3, as DNA: TGTGCCAGCAGCTGGGCGGGACGCACAGATACGCAGTATTTT.

This chain connects TRBV4-1 to TRBJ2-1; 9 bases line up with TRBD2. V shed 3 bases and J 6 bases; nucleotides not matched to a gene: 12. The CDR3 consists of 17 residues. Per germline, CDR1 MGHRA and CDR2 YSYEKL. The CDR3 DNA is TGCGCCAGCAGCCAGATTAGCGGGAGTGAGTTTGCCAATGAGCAGTTCTTC. Translation gives CASSQISGSEFANEQFF.

This clone appeared a single time. The chain joins TRBV7-5 to TRBJ2-4. TRBV7-5 is listed as a pseudogene. The CDR3 contains 17 residues. CDR3 protein: CVRSTIPGPWRRLIQYF. In nucleotides, the CDR3 is TGTGTCAGAAGCACCATCCCGGGACCCTGGAGGAGGCTCATTCAGTACTTC.

J is TRBJ1-1 and V is TRBV5-1; TRBD1 is a possible D gene (5 bases). The CDR3 spans 14 residues. V shed 2 bases and J shed 3 bases, with 11 bases lying between them. The germline V gene encodes CDR1 SGHRS and CDR2 YFSETQ. CDR3: CASSFRRRDTEAFF. The CDR3 region has the DNA TGCGCCAGCAGCTTTCGTCGCAGGGACACTGAAGCTTTCTTT.

A few counts support this clone. This rearrangement joins TRBV6-6 to TRBJ1-1; 8 bases are shared with TRBD1. Looked up from germline, CDR1 is MNHNY and CDR2 is SVGAGI (reference sequence). V lost 8 bases, J lost 6 bases, and 11 bases stayed unmatched. The CDR3 is made up of 14 amino acids. The CDR3 sequence: CASRTGSAWAEAFF. CDR3 nucleotides: TGTGCCAGCCGGACAGGGAGTGCCTGGGCTGAAGCTTTCTTT.

The rearrangement joins TRBV6-2 or TRBV6-3 to TRBJ2-7, with D hard to call. The V gene lost 2 bases and the J gene lost 0 bases, with 8 bases spanning the gap. This CDR3 comprises 14 residues. The germline V gene encodes CDR1 MNHEY and CDR2 SVGEGT. Here the CDR3 reads CASSYGHRSYEQYF. The CDR3 nucleotides are TGTGCCAGCAGTTACGGGCACCGCTCCTACGAGCAGTACTTC.